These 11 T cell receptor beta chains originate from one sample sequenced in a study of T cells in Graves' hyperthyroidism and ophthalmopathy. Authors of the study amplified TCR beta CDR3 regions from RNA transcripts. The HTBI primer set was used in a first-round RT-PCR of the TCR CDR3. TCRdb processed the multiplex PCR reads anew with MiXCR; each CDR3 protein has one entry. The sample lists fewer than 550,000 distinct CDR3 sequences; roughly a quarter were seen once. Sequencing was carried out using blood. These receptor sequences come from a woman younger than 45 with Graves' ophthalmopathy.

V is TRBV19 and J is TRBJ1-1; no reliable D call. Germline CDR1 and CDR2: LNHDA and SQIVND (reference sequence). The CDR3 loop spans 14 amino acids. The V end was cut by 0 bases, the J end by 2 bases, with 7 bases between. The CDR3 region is CASSIDLGNTEAFF. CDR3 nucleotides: TGTGCCAGTAGTATAGATCTAGGAAACACTGAAGCTTTCTTT.

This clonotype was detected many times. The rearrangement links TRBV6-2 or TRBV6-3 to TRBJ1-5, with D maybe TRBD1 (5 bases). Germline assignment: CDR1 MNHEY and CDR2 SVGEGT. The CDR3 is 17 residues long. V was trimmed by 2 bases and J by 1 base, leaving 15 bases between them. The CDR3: CASSYPRPGPSNQPQHF. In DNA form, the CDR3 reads TGTGCCAGCAGTTACCCCCGACCGGGACCGAGCAATCAGCCCCAGCATTTT.

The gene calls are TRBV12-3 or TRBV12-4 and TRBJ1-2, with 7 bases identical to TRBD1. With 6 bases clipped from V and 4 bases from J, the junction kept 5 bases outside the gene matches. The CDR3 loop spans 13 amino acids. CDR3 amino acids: CASRLGQIYGYTF. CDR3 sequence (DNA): TGTGCCAGCAGACTGGGACAGATCTATGGCTACACCTTC.

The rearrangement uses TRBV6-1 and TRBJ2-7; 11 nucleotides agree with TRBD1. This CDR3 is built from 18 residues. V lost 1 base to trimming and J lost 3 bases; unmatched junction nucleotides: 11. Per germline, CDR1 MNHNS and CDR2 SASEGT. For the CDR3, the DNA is TGTGCCAGCAGTGAAGGGACAGGGGGCTTCTATATCGGCTACGAGCAGTACTTC. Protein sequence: CASSEGTGGFYIGYEQYF.

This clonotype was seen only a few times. CDR3 DNA: TGTGCCAGCAGACCTGACAAAATGAACACTGAAGCTTTCTTT. It is translated as CASRPDKMNTEAFF. This rearrangement joins TRBV28 to TRBJ1-1; unclear D gene. CDR1 is MDHEN and CDR2 is SYDVKM in the germline V gene. Deletions cut 6 bases from V and 0 bases from J, with 11 bases between. The CDR3 is made up of 14 amino acids.

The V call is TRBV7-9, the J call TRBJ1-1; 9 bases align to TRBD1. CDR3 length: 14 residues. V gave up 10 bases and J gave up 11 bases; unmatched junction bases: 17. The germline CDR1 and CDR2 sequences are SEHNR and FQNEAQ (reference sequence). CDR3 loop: CATGNRGRIRAAFF. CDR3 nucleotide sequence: TGTGCCACCGGGAACAGGGGGCGAATTAGAGCGGCTTTCTTT.

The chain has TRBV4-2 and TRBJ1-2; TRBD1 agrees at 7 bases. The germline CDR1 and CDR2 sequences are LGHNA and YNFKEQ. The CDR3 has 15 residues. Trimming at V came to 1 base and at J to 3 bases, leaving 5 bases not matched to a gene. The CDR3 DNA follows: TGTGCCAGCAGCCAAGGAACAGGGGAGGACTATGGCTACACCTTC. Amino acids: CASSQGTGEDYGYTF.

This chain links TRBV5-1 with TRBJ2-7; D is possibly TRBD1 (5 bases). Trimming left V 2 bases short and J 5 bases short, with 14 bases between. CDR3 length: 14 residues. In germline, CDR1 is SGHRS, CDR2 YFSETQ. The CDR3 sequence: CASSFTTEVDEQYF. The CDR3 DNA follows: TGCGCCAGCAGCTTCACGACAGAGGTCGACGAGCAGTACTTC. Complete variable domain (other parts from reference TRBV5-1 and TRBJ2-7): KAGVTQTPRYLIKTRGQQVTLSCSPISGHRSVSWYQQTPGQGLQFLFEYFSETQRNKGNFPGRFSGRQFSNSRSEMNVSTLELGDSALYLCASSFTTEVDEQYFGPGTRLTVT.

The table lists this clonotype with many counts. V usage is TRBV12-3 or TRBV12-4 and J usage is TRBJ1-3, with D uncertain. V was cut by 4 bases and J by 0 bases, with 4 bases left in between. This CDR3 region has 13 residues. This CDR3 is CASSSGSGNTIYF. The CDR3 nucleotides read TGTGCCAGCAGTTCGGGCTCTGGAAACACCATATATTTT.

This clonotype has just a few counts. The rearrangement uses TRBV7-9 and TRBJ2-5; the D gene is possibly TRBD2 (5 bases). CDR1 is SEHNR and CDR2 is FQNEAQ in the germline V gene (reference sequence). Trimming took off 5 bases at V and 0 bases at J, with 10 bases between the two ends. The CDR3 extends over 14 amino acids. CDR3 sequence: CASSPDGNQETQYF. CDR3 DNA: TGTGCCAGCAGCCCGGACGGGAACCAAGAGACCCAGTACTTC.

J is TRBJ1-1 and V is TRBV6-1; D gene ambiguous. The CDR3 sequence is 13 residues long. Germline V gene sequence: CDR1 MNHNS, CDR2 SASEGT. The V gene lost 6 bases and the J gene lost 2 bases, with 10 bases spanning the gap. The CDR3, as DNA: TGTGCCAGCAGCTGGACTCTTAACACTGAAGCTTTCTTT. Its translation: CASSWTLNTEAFF.